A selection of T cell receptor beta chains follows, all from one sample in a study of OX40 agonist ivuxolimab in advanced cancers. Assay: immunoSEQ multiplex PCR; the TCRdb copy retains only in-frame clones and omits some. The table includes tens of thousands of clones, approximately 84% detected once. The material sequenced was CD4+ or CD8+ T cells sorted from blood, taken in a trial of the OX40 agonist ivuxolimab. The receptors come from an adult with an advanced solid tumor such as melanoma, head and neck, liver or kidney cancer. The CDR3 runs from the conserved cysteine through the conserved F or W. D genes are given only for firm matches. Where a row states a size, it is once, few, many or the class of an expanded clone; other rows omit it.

cdr3_aa: CASSPDSHQPQHF; cdr3_nt: TGTGCCAGCAGCCCGGACAGCCATCAGCCCCAGCATTTT; v_call: TRBV6-5; d_call: -; j_call: TRBJ1-5; clone_size: -
cdr3_aa: CSVEGGLAGVYNEQFF; cdr3_nt: TGCAGCGTTGAAGGGGGCCTAGCGGGAGTCTACAATGAGCAGTTCTTC; v_call: TRBV29-1; d_call: TRBD2; j_call: TRBJ2-1; clone_size: -
cdr3_aa: CASTQIGTDTQYF; cdr3_nt: TGTGCCAGCACCCAGATTGGCACAGATACGCAGTATTTT; v_call: TRBV25-1; d_call: -; j_call: TRBJ2-3; clone_size: -
cdr3_aa: CASSSSPFPNSPLHF; cdr3_nt: TGTGCCAGCAGTTCCTCACCGTTTCCCAATTCACCCCTCCACTTT; v_call: TRBV2; d_call: -; j_call: TRBJ1-6; clone_size: -
cdr3_aa: CSVSGLAGDVSYNEQFF; cdr3_nt: TGCAGCGTCTCGGGACTAGCGGGAGACGTCTCCTACAATGAGCAGTTCTTC; v_call: TRBV29-1; d_call: TRBD2; j_call: TRBJ2-1; clone_size: -
cdr3_aa: CASSLGGTAGGNTIYF; cdr3_nt: TGTGCCAGCAGTTTGGGCGGGACGGCGGGTGGAAACACCATATATTTT; v_call: TRBV28; d_call: -; j_call: TRBJ1-3; clone_size: -
cdr3_aa: CASRLTGSSYEQYF; cdr3_nt: TGTGCCAGCAGACTAACAGGGAGCTCCTACGAGCAGTACTTC; v_call: TRBV2; d_call: -; j_call: TRBJ2-7; clone_size: once
cdr3_aa: CASSPDRAYGYTF; cdr3_nt: TGTGCCAGCAGCCCAGACCGGGCATATGGCTACACCTTC; v_call: TRBV7-9; d_call: -; j_call: TRBJ1-2; clone_size: -
cdr3_aa: CASSPSSGTAQYF; cdr3_nt: TGTGCCAGTAGTCCCAGTAGCGGGACGGCGCAGTACTTC; v_call: TRBV19; d_call: TRBD2; j_call: TRBJ2-5; clone_size: -
cdr3_aa: CASSEGLSPQYF; cdr3_nt: TGTGCCAGCAGCGAGGGACTCAGCCCCCAGTACTTC; v_call: TRBV5-6; d_call: -; j_call: TRBJ2-7; clone_size: once
cdr3_aa: CASSENRGYGYTF; cdr3_nt: TGCGCCAGCAGTGAAAACAGGGGCTATGGCTACACCTTC; v_call: TRBV10-1; d_call: TRBD1; j_call: TRBJ1-2; clone_size: few
cdr3_aa: CASSAVLQVGVYEQYF; cdr3_nt: TGTGCCAGCAGCGCCGTGCTACAGGTAGGAGTCTACGAGCAGTACTTC; v_call: TRBV9; d_call: -; j_call: TRBJ2-7; clone_size: once
cdr3_aa: CASEVRSGANVLTF; cdr3_nt: TGTGCCAGCGAGGTTCGATCTGGGGCCAACGTCCTGACTTTC; v_call: TRBV28; d_call: -; j_call: TRBJ2-6; clone_size: -
cdr3_aa: CASSPRTSGSKETQYF; cdr3_nt: TGTGCCAGTAGTCCGAGGACTAGCGGGTCGAAAGAGACCCAGTACTTC; v_call: TRBV19; d_call: TRBD2; j_call: TRBJ2-5; clone_size: once
cdr3_aa: CASAPKVRSTDTQYF; cdr3_nt: TGTGCCAGTGCGCCCAAAGTCCGTAGCACAGATACGCAGTATTTT; v_call: TRBV19; d_call: -; j_call: TRBJ2-3; clone_size: -
cdr3_aa: CATSSGLAGGPYEQYF; cdr3_nt: TGTGCCACCAGCAGTGGACTAGCGGGAGGCCCCTACGAGCAGTACTTC; v_call: TRBV15; d_call: TRBD2; j_call: TRBJ2-7; clone_size: -
cdr3_aa: CASSLVPGNQETQYF; cdr3_nt: TGTGCTAGCAGCTTAGTACCGGGAAACCAAGAGACCCAGTACTTC; v_call: TRBV7-7; d_call: -; j_call: TRBJ2-5; clone_size: -
cdr3_aa: CASIKPQGYYGYTF; cdr3_nt: TGTGCCAGCATAAAACCCCAGGGGTACTATGGCTACACCTTC; v_call: TRBV28; d_call: -; j_call: TRBJ1-2; clone_size: once
cdr3_aa: CASSLLAGGSNEQFF; cdr3_nt: TGTGCCAGCAGTTTACTGGCGGGAGGATCTAATGAGCAGTTCTTC; v_call: TRBV28; d_call: TRBD2; j_call: TRBJ2-1; clone_size: -
cdr3_aa: CSVDPSGTGELFF; cdr3_nt: TGCAGCGTTGACCCCTCGGGTACCGGGGAGCTGTTTTTT; v_call: TRBV29-1; d_call: -; j_call: TRBJ2-2; clone_size: -
cdr3_aa: CASSQAGLVRDTQYF; cdr3_nt: TGTGCCAGCAGCCAAGCGGGGCTAGTTAGGGATACGCAGTATTTT; v_call: TRBV4-2; d_call: -; j_call: TRBJ2-3; clone_size: once
cdr3_aa: CASRTGRDYEQYF; cdr3_nt: TGTGCCAGCAGGACAGGGAGGGACTACGAGCAGTACTTC; v_call: TRBV28; d_call: -; j_call: TRBJ2-7; clone_size: few
cdr3_aa: CASSLQPRRF; cdr3_nt: TGTGCCAGCAGTTTACAGCCCCGGCGCTTC; v_call: TRBV27; d_call: -; j_call: TRBJ1-2; clone_size: few
cdr3_aa: CASSGRQGLSGYEQYF; cdr3_nt: TGCGCCAGCAGCGGCCGACAGGGATTAAGTGGCTACGAGCAGTACTTC; v_call: TRBV4-1; d_call: TRBD1; j_call: TRBJ2-7; clone_size: once
cdr3_aa: CASLPTGTNQPQHF; cdr3_nt: TGTGCCAGTCTCCCGACAGGGACGAATCAGCCCCAGCATTTT; v_call: TRBV19; d_call: TRBD1; j_call: TRBJ1-5; clone_size: once
cdr3_aa: CASSFPGRGEQYF; cdr3_nt: TGTGCCAGCAGTTTCCCGGGCCGCGGGGAGCAGTACTTC; v_call: TRBV7-2; d_call: -; j_call: TRBJ2-7; clone_size: -
cdr3_aa: CASSYQGLAATDTQYF; cdr3_nt: TGTGCCAGCAGTTACCAGGGACTAGCGGCCACAGATACGCAGTATTTT; v_call: TRBV6-6; d_call: TRBD2; j_call: TRBJ2-3; clone_size: -
cdr3_aa: CASSDHLAKGEQFF; cdr3_nt: TGTGCCAGCAGTGACCATCTAGCCAAGGGTGAGCAGTTCTTC; v_call: TRBV6-1; d_call: -; j_call: TRBJ2-1; clone_size: -
cdr3_aa: CASSPLASGANVLTF; cdr3_nt: TGTGCCAGCAGTCCTCTTGCCTCTGGGGCCAACGTCCTGACTTTC; v_call: TRBV27; d_call: -; j_call: TRBJ2-6; clone_size: -
cdr3_aa: CASKTGQGADGYTF; cdr3_nt: TGTGCCAGCAAAACAGGACAGGGGGCGGATGGCTACACCTTC; v_call: TRBV28; d_call: TRBD1; j_call: TRBJ1-2; clone_size: few
cdr3_aa: CASTDRGGASYSPLHF; cdr3_nt: TGTGCCAGTACCGATCGGGGGGGCGCATCTTATTCACCCCTCCACTTT; v_call: TRBV19; d_call: -; j_call: TRBJ1-6; clone_size: -
cdr3_aa: CASSRLGETGELFF; cdr3_nt: TGTGCCAGCAGCCGACTAGGAGAGACCGGGGAGCTGTTTTTT; v_call: TRBV11-3; d_call: -; j_call: TRBJ2-2; clone_size: -
cdr3_aa: CASSLGYGGNEQFF; cdr3_nt: TGTGCCAGCAGCTTAGGGTACGGGGGCAATGAGCAGTTCTTC; v_call: TRBV11-3; d_call: -; j_call: TRBJ2-1; clone_size: few
cdr3_aa: CASSSGTSGRGEQYF; cdr3_nt: TGTGCCAGCAGCTCCGGGACTAGCGGGAGAGGCGAGCAGTACTTC; v_call: TRBV5-4; d_call: TRBD2; j_call: TRBJ2-7; clone_size: -
cdr3_aa: CASSTLSGRGSYNEQFF; cdr3_nt: TGCGCCAGCAGCACCCTTAGCGGGAGAGGTTCCTACAATGAGCAGTTCTTC; v_call: TRBV5-1; d_call: TRBD2; j_call: TRBJ2-1; clone_size: -
cdr3_aa: CASSSGIRTLPSYNEQFF; cdr3_nt: TGTGCCAGCAGTTCAGGGATTAGGACATTACCCTCCTACAATGAGCAGTTCTTC; v_call: TRBV28; d_call: -; j_call: TRBJ2-1; clone_size: -
cdr3_aa: CASSRLGGYTF; cdr3_nt: TGTGCCAGCAGCCGACTGGGAGGCTACACCTTC; v_call: TRBV6-5; d_call: -; j_call: TRBJ1-2; clone_size: -
cdr3_aa: CASSLGSGGSGANVLTF; cdr3_nt: TGTGCCAGCAGCTTAGGTTCAGGGGGCTCTGGGGCCAACGTCCTGACTTTC; v_call: TRBV7-9; d_call: TRBD1; j_call: TRBJ2-6; clone_size: -
cdr3_aa: CASSIRGPRADEQFF; cdr3_nt: TGTGCCAGTAGTATTCGCGGTCCACGGGCGGATGAGCAGTTCTTC; v_call: TRBV19; d_call: -; j_call: TRBJ2-1; clone_size: -
cdr3_aa: CASSRTSGNEQFF; cdr3_nt: TGTGCCAGCAGCCGGACTAGCGGCAATGAGCAGTTCTTC; v_call: TRBV25-1; d_call: TRBD2; j_call: TRBJ2-1; clone_size: -
cdr3_aa: CASRLTNSPLHF; cdr3_nt: TGTGCCAGCAGACTTACCAATTCACCCCTCCACTTT; v_call: TRBV7-2; d_call: -; j_call: TRBJ1-6; clone_size: -
cdr3_aa: CASSKDRGLDEQYF; cdr3_nt: TGTGCCAGCAGCAAGGACAGGGGGCTGGACGAGCAGTACTTC; v_call: TRBV7-9; d_call: TRBD1; j_call: TRBJ2-7; clone_size: -
cdr3_aa: CASSPGTGPSDTQYF; cdr3_nt: TGTGCCAGCAGTCCCGGGACAGGGCCCTCAGATACGCAGTATTTT; v_call: TRBV28; d_call: TRBD1; j_call: TRBJ2-3; clone_size: -
cdr3_aa: CASRSSYEQYF; cdr3_nt: TGTGCCAGCAGGAGCTCCTACGAGCAGTACTTC; v_call: TRBV28; d_call: -; j_call: TRBJ2-7; clone_size: -
cdr3_aa: CASSQVAYQETQYF; cdr3_nt: TGCGCCAGCAGCCAAGTTGCATACCAAGAGACCCAGTACTTC; v_call: TRBV4-1; d_call: -; j_call: TRBJ2-5; clone_size: many
cdr3_aa: CASSFPQGYGYTF; cdr3_nt: TGTGCCAGCAGCTTCCCCCAGGGGTATGGCTACACCTTC; v_call: TRBV7-9; d_call: -; j_call: TRBJ1-2; clone_size: -
cdr3_aa: CASSDVITDTQYF; cdr3_nt: TGTGCCAGCAGTGATGTCATCACAGATACGCAGTATTTT; v_call: TRBV2; d_call: -; j_call: TRBJ2-3; clone_size: -
cdr3_aa: CASSQEVRSSYEQYF; cdr3_nt: TGTGCCAGCAGCCAAGAGGTCAGAAGCTCCTACGAGCAGTACTTC; v_call: TRBV4-2; d_call: -; j_call: TRBJ2-7; clone_size: -